The 14 T cell receptor beta chains below come from one sample, sequenced in a study of OX40 agonist ivuxolimab in advanced cancers. Some clones are missing from TCRdb's copy, which holds only in-frame ones; the method was immunoSEQ multiplex PCR. The table includes roughly 45,000 clones, 75% to 80% detected once. The input for sequencing was CD4+ or CD8+ T cells sorted from blood, taken in a trial of the OX40 agonist ivuxolimab. These receptors came from an adult with an advanced solid tumor such as melanoma, head and neck, liver or kidney cancer.

The gene calls are TRBV4-3 and TRBJ2-1; D might be TRBD2 (6 bases). Trimming took off 4 bases at V and 5 bases at J, with 12 bases between the two ends. Germline V gene sequence: CDR1 LGHNA, CDR2 YSLEER. The CDR3 is made up of 14 amino acids. Here the CDR3 reads CASSLILADNEQFF. The CDR3 DNA reads as TGCGCCAGCAGCCTGATACTAGCTGACAATGAGCAGTTCTTC.

The chain combines TRBV6-5 with TRBJ2-5; D unclear. This CDR3 has 14 residues. Per germline, CDR1 MNHEY and CDR2 SVGAGI. Trimming cost V 0 bases and J 4 bases, with 9 bases left between them. The DNA of the CDR3 is TGTGCCAGCAGTTACTCAGGAGTTGGAGAGACCCAGTACTTC. This translates into CASSYSGVGETQYF.

J is TRBJ2-7 and V is TRBV21-1; TRBD2, the D gene given by the table, was not confirmed from the DNA. TRBV21-1 is a listed pseudogene. The length of the CDR3 is 19 residues. The CDR3 bases are TGTGCCAGCAGCAAACGTCCGGAAAGGCGGGAGAAGACGGAATACGAGCAGTACTTC. It encodes CASSKRPERREKTEYEQYF.

The rearrangement joins TRBV25-1 to TRBJ2-7; D call uncertain. V lost 3 bases to trimming and J lost 2 bases, with 11 bases between them. The CDR3 covers 14 residues. The germline gives CDR1 MGHDK, CDR2 SYGVNS. CDR3 sequence (DNA): TGTGCCAGCAGTGAGGAACAAGGGCCCTACGAGCAGTACTTC. It yields the protein CASSEEQGPYEQYF.

This clone was recorded many times. The gene calls are TRBV19 and TRBJ2-7; D uncertain. V was trimmed by 5 bases and J by 2 bases, leaving 10 bases between them. This CDR3 spans 13 amino acids. CDR1 is LNHDA, CDR2 SQIVND, per germline (reference sequence). The CDR3 region has the DNA TGTGCCAGTAGTCCCACCAGCGCCTACGAGCAGTACTTC. Translating it yields CASSPTSAYEQYF.

The CDR3 here is CASSRRQNQETQYF. Written as DNA, the CDR3 is TGTGCCAGCAGCCGTAGACAAAACCAAGAGACCCAGTACTTC. This rearrangement joins TRBV5-8 to TRBJ2-5, with D unresolved. Trimming took off 4 bases at V and 0 bases at J, with 10 bases between the two ends. Looked up from germline, CDR1 is SGHTS and CDR2 is YDEGEE. The CDR3 is 14 amino acids.

The chain couples TRBV4-1 to TRBJ2-7; TRBD2 matches at 13 bases. V shed 1 base and J 2 bases; nucleotides not matched to a gene: 8. The germline CDR1 and CDR2 sequences are MGHRA and YSYEKL. The CDR3 extends over 18 amino acids. CDR3 protein: CASSQGWTSGRVTYEQYF. The CDR3 DNA follows: TGCGCCAGCAGCCAAGGTTGGACTAGCGGGAGAGTTACCTACGAGCAGTACTTC.

The chain uses TRBV19 and TRBJ1-1; a weak D match, TRBD1 (5 bases). V dropped 3 bases and J dropped 5 bases, with 13 bases sitting between them. This CDR3 region has 14 residues. Germline-derived CDR1 and CDR2 are LNHDA and SQIVND (reference sequence). The CDR3 DNA follows: TGTGCCAGTAGTATGGGGGGAGGGAATACTGAAGCTTTCTTT. Translation: CASSMGGGNTEAFF.

This clone showed up just once. This rearrangement joins TRBV6-1 to TRBJ2-1; TRBD2 aligns across 8 bases. Trimming took 4 bases from V and 7 from J; bases not matched to a gene: 12. Germline-derived CDR1 and CDR2 are MNHNS and SASEGT. The CDR3 consists of 16 residues. DNA of the CDR3: TGTGCCAGCAGTGCTCCCCGGGCGGGAGGTGAAAATGAGCAGTTCTTC. Translation gives CASSAPRAGGENEQFF.

This sequence joins TRBV7-2 and TRBJ2-2; D not resolved. Germline CDR1 reads SGHTA; CDR2 reads FQGNSA. V was clipped by 2 bases and J by 0 bases, with 13 bases between them. The CDR3 consists of 17 residues. Here the CDR3 reads CASSLNSRSANTGELFF. The CDR3 DNA is TGTGCCAGCAGCTTAAATTCACGGAGCGCGAACACCGGGGAGCTGTTTTTT.

The chain couples TRBV7-8 to TRBJ2-5; D is ambiguous. With 2 bases removed from V and 5 bases from J, the gap between germline ends came to 12 bases. The germline V gene has CDR1 SGHVS and CDR2 FQNEAQ. The CDR3 extends over 14 amino acids. CDR3 loop: CASSLNGAYETQYF. The CDR3 DNA is TGTGCCAGCAGCTTAAATGGAGCATATGAGACCCAGTACTTC.

The chain has TRBV2 and TRBJ1-5; D call uncertain. The germline V and J ends were trimmed by 5 bases and 0 bases, with 11 bases remaining between them. Per the germline V gene, CDR1 is SNHLY and CDR2 is FYNNEI. The CDR3 runs 15 residues. The chain's CDR3 is CASSPALISNQPQHF. The CDR3, as DNA: TGTGCCAGCAGTCCGGCCCTAATTAGCAATCAGCCCCAGCATTTT. Using reference TRBV2 and TRBJ1-5 for the parts outside the CDR3, the full variable domain is EPEVTQTPSHQVTQMGQEVILRCVPISNHLYFYWYRQILGQKVEFLVSFYNNEISEKSEIFDDQFSVERPDGSNFTLKIRSTKLEDSAMYFCASSPALISNQPQHFGDGTRLSIL.

J is TRBJ2-5 and V is TRBV7-6; D possibly matches TRBD1 or TRBD2 (6 bases each). Germline V CDR1 and CDR2: SGHVS, FNYEAQ. The CDR3 loop spans 15 amino acids. The germline V and J ends were trimmed by 5 bases and 4 bases, with 17 bases remaining between them. The CDR3 DNA reads TGTGCCAGCAGCCGCCAAACCAGGGGAGGAGAGACCCAGTACTTC. Amino acids: CASSRQTRGGETQYF.

The chain couples TRBV5-1 to TRBJ1-1; D is unclear. Germline V gene sequence: CDR1 SGHRS, CDR2 YFSETQ. Trimming pared 0 bases from V and 0 bases from J, leaving 3 bases between. The CDR3 runs 13 residues. The CDR3 nucleotides read TGCGCCAGCAGCTTGGACGTGAACACTGAAGCTTTCTTT. It yields the protein CASSLDVNTEAFF. The complete variable domain, with remaining parts taken from reference TRBV5-1 and TRBJ1-1, reads KAGVTQTPRYLIKTRGQQVTLSCSPISGHRSVSWYQQTPGQGLQFLFEYFSETQRNKGNFPGRFSGRQFSNSRSEMNVSTLELGDSALYLCASSLDVNTEAFFGQGTRLTVV.